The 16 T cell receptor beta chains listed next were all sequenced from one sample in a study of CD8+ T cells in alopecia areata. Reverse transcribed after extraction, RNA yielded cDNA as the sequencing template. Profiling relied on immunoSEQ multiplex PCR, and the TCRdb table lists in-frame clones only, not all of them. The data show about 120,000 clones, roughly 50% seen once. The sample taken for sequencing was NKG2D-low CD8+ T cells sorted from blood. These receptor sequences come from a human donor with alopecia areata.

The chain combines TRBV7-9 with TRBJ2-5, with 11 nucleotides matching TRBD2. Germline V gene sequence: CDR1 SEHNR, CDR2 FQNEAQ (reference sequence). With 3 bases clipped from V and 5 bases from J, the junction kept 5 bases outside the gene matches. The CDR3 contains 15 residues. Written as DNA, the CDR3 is TGTGCCAGCAGCTTCCTAGCGGGGGGCGAGGAGACCCAGTACTTC. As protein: CASSFLAGGEETQYF.

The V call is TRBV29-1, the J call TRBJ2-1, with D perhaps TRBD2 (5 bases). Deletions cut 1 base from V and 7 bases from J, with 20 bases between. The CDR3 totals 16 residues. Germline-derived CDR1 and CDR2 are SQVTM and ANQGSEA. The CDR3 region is CSVEGIGTSIGNEQFF. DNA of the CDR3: TGCAGCGTTGAAGGGATTGGAACTAGTATTGGTAATGAGCAGTTCTTC.

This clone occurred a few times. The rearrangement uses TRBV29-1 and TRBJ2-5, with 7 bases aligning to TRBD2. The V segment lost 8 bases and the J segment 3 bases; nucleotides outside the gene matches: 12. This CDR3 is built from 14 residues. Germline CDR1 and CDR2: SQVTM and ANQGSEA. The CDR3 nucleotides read TGCAGCCCTATATTGGGGGGGACCGAAGAGACCCAGTACTTC. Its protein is CSPILGGTEETQYF. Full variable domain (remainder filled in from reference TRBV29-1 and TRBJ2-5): SAVISQKPSRDICQRGTSLTIQCQVDSQVTMMFWYRQQPGQSLTLIATANQGSEATYESGFVIDKFPISRPNLTFSTLTVSNMSPEDSSIYLCSPILGGTEETQYFGPGTRLLVL.

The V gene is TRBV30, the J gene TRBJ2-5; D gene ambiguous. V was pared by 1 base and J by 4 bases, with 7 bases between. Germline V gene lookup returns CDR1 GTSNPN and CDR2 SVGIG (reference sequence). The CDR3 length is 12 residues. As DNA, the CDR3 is TGTGCCTGGAGTGGACGGTCAGAGACCCAGTACTTC. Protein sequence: CAWSGRSETQYF.

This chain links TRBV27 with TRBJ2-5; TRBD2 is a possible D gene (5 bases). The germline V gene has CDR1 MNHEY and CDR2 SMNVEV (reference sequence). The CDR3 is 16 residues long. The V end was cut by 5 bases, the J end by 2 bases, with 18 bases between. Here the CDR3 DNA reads TGTGCCAGCAGTCCACTTGGAGGATCCCGTCAAGAGACCCAGTACTTC. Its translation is CASSPLGGSRQETQYF.

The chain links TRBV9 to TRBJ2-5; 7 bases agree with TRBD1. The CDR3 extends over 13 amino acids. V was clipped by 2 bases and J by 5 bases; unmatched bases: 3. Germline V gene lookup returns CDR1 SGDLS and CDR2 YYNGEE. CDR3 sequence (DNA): TGTGCCAGCAGCGTCGACAGGGCTGAGACCCAGTACTTC. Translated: CASSVDRAETQYF. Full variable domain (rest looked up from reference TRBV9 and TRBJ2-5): DSGVTQTPKHLITATGQRVTLRCSPRSGDLSVYWYQQSLDQGLQFLIQYYNGEERAKGNILERFSAQQFPDLHSELNLSSLELGDSALYFCASSVDRAETQYFGPGTRLLVL.

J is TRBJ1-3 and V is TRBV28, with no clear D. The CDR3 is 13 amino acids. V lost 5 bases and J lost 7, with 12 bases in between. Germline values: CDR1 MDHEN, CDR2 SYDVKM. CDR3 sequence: CASSPPIRNTIYF. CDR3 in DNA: TGTGCCAGCAGTCCGCCTATCAGGAACACCATATATTTT.

Here the CDR3 reads CSARDSSRTEAFF. CDR3 sequence (DNA): TGCAGCGCAAGGGACAGTTCAAGGACTGAAGCTTTCTTT. The rearrangement uses TRBV29-1 and TRBJ1-1, with 7 bases fitting TRBD1. V shed 7 bases, J shed 5 bases, and the junction held 10 bases outside the gene matches. Germline assignment: CDR1 SQVTM and CDR2 ANQGSEA. The CDR3 length is 13 residues.

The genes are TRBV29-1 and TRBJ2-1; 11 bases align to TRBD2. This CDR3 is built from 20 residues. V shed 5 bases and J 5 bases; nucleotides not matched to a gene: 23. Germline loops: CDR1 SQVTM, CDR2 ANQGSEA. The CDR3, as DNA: TGCAGCGTTAGGGATAAGAGGGACAGTAGCGGGAGGGCCGCTAACAATGAGCAGTTCTTC. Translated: CSVRDKRDSSGRAANNEQFF.

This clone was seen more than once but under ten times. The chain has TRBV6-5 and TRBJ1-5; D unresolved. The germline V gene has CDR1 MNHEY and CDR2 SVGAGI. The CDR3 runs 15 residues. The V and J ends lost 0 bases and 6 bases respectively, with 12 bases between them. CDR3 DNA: TGTGCCAGCAGTTACTCGAGTGAGGGCGGTCAGCCCCAGCATTTT. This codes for CASSYSSEGGQPQHF.

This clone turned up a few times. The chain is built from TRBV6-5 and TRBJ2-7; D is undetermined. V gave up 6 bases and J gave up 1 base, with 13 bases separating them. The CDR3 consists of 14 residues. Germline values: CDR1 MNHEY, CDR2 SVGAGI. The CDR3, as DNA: TGTGCCAGCAGCCAAGCCTCGTCATCCTACGAGCAGTACTTC. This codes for CASSQASSSYEQYF.

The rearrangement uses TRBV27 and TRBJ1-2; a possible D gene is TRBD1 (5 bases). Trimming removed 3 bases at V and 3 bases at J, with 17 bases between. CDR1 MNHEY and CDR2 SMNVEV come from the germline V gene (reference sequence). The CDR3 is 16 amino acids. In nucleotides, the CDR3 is TGTGCCAGCAGTTTGACGGGGGATGCTTACGACTATGGCTACACCTTC. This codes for CASSLTGDAYDYGYTF.

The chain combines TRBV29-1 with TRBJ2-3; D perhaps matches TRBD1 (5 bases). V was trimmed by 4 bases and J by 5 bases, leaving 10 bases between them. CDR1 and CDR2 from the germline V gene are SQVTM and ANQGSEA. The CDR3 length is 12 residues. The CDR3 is CSVVPQGDTQYF. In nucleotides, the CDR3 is TGCAGCGTTGTTCCTCAGGGAGATACGCAGTATTTT.

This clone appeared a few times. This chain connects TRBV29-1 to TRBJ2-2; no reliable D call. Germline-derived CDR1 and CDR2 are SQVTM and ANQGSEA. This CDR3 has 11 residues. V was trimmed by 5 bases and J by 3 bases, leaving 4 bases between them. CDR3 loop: CSVIHTGELFF. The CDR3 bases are TGCAGCGTTATTCACACCGGGGAGCTGTTTTTT.

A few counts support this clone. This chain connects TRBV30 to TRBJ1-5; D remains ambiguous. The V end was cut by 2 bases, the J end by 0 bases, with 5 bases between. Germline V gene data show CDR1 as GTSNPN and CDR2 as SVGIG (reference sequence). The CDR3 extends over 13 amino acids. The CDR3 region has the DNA TGTGCCTGGAGTCCCTATAGCAATCAGCCCCAGCATTTT. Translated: CAWSPYSNQPQHF.

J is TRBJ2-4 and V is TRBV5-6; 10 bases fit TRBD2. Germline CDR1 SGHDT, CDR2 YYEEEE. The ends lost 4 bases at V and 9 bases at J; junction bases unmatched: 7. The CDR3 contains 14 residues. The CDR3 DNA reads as TGTGCCAGCAGCCCTGGACTAGCGGTCGGCATTCAGTACTTC. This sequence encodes CASSPGLAVGIQYF.